The entry that follows covers one TCR beta chain sequence. The antigen is not known. Some clones are missing from TCRdb's copy, which holds only in-frame ones; the method was immunoSEQ multiplex PCR. This table holds about 36,000 clones, around 63% found once. Per germline, CDR1 LNHDA and CDR2 SQIVND (reference sequence). Trimming at V came to 7 bases and at J to 4 bases, leaving 4 bases not matched to a gene. CDR3 length: 14 residues. The data were taken from a study of PD-1 blockade in classical Hodgkin lymphoma. Study-level results: Anyone who began nivolumab under 1 year after ASCT was excluded.

Each patient relapsed following autologous stem cell transplantation, and prior brentuximab vedotin exposure differed. This chain joins TRBV19 and TRBJ2-2, with 9 nucleotides matching TRBD1. The sample in question was peripheral blood mononuclear cells (PBMCs), obtained before the second cycle of nivolumab. The clonotype was recovered from a human donor with classical Hodgkin lymphoma. The CDR3 here is CASIGTGFTGELFF. As DNA, the CDR3 is TGTGCCAGTATCGGGACAGGGTTCACCGGGGAGCTGTTTTTT.